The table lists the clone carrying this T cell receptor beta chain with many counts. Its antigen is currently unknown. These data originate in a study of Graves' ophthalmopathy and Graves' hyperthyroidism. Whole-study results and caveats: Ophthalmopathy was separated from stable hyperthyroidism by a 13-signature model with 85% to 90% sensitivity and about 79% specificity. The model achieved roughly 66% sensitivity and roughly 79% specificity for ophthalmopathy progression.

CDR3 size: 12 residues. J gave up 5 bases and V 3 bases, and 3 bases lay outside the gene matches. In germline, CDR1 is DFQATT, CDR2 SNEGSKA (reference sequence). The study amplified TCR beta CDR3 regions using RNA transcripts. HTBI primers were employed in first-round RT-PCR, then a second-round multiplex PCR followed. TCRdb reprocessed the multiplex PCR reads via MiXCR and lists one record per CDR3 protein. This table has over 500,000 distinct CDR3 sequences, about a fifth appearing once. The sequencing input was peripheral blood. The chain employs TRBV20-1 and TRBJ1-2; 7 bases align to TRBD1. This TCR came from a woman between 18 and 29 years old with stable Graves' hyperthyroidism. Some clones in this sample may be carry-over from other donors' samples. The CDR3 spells CSASRQGYGYTF. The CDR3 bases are TGCAGTGCTAGCCGACAGGGATATGGCTACACCTTC.